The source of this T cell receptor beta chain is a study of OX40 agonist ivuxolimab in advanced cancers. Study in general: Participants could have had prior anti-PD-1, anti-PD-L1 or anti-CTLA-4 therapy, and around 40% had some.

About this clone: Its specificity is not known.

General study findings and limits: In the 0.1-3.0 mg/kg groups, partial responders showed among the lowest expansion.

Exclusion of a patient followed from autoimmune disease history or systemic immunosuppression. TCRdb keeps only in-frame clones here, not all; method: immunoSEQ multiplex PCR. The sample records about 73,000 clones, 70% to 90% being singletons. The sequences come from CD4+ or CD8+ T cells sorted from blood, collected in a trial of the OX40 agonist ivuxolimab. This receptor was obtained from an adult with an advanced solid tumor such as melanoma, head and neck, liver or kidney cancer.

The CDR3, as DNA: TGTGCCAGCAGCCCGGGACAGGGGCTTTTCGAGCAGTACTTC. This gives the protein CASSPGQGLFEQYF. The V and J genes are TRBV13 and TRBJ2-7, with TRBD1 matching 10 bases. The CDR3 extends over 14 amino acids. The V gene end was trimmed by 5 bases and the J gene end by 6 bases; junction bases not matched to a gene: 7. CDR1 and CDR2 from the germline V gene are PRHDT and FYEKMQ (reference sequence).